The sequence of this T cell receptor beta chain was determined in a study of blood T cell repertoires in COVID-19. Looking at the study overall: T cells, B-cell-depleted T cells, or PBMCs provided the cDNA or gDNA that served as material.

The V gene's germline CDR1 is SGDLS and CDR2 YYNGEE. With 3 bases clipped from V and 2 bases from J, the junction kept 4 bases outside the gene matches. The CDR3 is 16 residues long. Generated by immunoSEQ multiplex PCR, the TCRdb table keeps only in-frame clones and is missing some. The table has tens of thousands of clones, around 90% seen once. The sample was peripheral blood. J is TRBJ1-3 and V is TRBV9; TRBD1 aligns across 11 bases. The origin of this receptor is a woman between 45 and 65 years old with active or convalescent COVID-19. CDR3 sequence (DNA): TGTGCCAGCAGCGAGCGGGGACAGGGGGCTGGAAACACCATATATTTT. Translated, it gives CASSERGQGAGNTIYF.